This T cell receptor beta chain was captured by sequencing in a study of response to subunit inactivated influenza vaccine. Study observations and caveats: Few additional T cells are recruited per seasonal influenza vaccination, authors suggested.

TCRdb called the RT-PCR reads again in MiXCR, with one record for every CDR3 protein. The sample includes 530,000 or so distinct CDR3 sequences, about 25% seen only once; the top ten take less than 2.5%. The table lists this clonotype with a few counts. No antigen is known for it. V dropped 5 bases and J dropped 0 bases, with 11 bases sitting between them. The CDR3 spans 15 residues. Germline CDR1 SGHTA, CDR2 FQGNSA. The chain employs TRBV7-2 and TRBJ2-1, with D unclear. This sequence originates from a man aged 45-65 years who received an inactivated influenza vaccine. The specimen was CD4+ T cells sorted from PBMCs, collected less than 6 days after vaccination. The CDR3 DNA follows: TGTGCCAGCAGCCAGAGACAAAGCTCCTACAATGAGCAGTTCTTC. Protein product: CASSQRQSSYNEQFF.